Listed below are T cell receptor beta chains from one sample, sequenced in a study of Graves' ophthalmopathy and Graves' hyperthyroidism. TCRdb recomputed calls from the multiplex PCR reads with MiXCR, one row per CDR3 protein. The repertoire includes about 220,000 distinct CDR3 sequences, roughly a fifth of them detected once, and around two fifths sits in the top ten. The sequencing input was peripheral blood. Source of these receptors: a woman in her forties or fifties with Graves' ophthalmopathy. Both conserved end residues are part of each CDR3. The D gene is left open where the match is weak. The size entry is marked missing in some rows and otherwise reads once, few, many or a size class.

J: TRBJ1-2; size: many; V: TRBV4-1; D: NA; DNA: TGCGCCAGCAGCCAAGTTGGGTCGGGACGCCACTATGGCTACACCTTC; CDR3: CASSQVGSGRHYGYTF
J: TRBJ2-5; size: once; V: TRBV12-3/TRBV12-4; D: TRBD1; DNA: TGTGCCAGCAGATCCAACTTGGGACAGGGGGGGAGGGAGACCCAGTACTTC; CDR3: CASRSNLGQGGRETQYF
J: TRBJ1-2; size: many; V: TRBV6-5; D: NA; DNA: TGTGCCAGCAGTTACGGAGGCAGAATAAAGACTGGCTACACCTTC; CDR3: CASSYGGRIKTGYTF
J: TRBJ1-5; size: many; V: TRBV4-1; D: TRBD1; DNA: TGCGCCAGCAGCCCGACAGGGAATAGCAATCAGCCCCAGCATTTT; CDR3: CASSPTGNSNQPQHF
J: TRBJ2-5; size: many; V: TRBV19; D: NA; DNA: TGTGCCAGTAGTATTTCGGGGCGAGAACAAGAGACCCAGTACTTC; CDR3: CASSISGREQETQYF
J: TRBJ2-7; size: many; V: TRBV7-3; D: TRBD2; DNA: TGTGCCAGCAGCCCTCGGGGGGGCGGGGAGCAGTACTTC; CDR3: CASSPRGGGEQYF
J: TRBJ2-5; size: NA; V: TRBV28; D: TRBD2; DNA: TGTGCCAGCAGCCCCCCGGGGGGGCTGCAAGAGACCCAGTACTTC; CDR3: CASSPPGGLQETQYF
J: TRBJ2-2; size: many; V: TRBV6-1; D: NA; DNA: TGTGCCAGCAGCATGACCGGGCGGGACACCGGGGAGCTGTTTTTT; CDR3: CASSMTGRDTGELFF
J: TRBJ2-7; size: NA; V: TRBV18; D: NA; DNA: TGTGCCAGCTCACCAGCCAGTGCCTACGAGCAGTACTTC; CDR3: CASSPASAYEQYF
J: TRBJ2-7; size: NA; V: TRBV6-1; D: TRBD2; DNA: TGTGCCAGCAGTGAATTGGGAGGGCCACACTACGAGCAGTACTTC; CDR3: CASSELGGPHYEQYF
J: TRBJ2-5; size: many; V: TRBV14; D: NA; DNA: TGTGCCAGCAGCCATCCAGCGGAAGAGACCCAGTACTTC; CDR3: CASSHPAEETQYF
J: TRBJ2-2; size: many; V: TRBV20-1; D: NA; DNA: TGCAGTGCTGTCAGCGGACTCACCGGGGAGCTGTTTTTT; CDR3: CSAVSGLTGELFF
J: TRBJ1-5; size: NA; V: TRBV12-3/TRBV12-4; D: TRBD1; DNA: TGTGCCAGCAGTTGGGACAGGTCCGCACCCCAGCATTTT; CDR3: CASSWDRSAPQHF
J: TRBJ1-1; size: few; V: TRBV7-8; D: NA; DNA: TGTGCCAGCAGCTTGGCGACGAAGTCGAAGAACACTGAAGCTTTCTTT; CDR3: CASSLATKSKNTEAFF
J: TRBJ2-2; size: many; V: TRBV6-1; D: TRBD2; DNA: TGTGCCAGCAGTGCCGGGACTAGTGGCGGGGAGCTGTTTTTT; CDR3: CASSAGTSGGELFF